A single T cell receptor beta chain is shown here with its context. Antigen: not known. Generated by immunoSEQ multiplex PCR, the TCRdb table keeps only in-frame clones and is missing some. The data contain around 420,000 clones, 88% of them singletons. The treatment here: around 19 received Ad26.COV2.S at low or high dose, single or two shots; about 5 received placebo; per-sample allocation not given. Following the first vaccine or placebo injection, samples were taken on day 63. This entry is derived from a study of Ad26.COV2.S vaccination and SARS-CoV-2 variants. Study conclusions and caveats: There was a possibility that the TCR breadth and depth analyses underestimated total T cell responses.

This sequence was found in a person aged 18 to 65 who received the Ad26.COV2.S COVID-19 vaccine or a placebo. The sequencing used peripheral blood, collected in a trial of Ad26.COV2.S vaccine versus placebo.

Here the CDR3 DNA reads TGTGCCAGCAGTTTTAGGGGGGGAGGGACTGAAGCTTTCTTT. Residues: CASSFRGGGTEAFF. The gene calls are TRBV28 and TRBJ1-1; possible D gene TRBD1, 6 bases. In germline, CDR1 is MDHEN, CDR2 SYDVKM. V was shortened by 3 bases and J by 5 bases, with 13 bases between the two germline ends. CDR3 length: 14 residues.